This T cell receptor (beta chain) was captured in a study of lymphopenia after photon versus proton radiotherapy. The protocol was immunoSEQ multiplex PCR, while the TCRdb copy is restricted to in-frame clones and leaves out a portion. The repertoire holds almost 25,000 clones, with roughly 80% as singletons. Details on this clone: Antigen specificity is unknown.

Study conclusions and caveats: Only patients who died were analyzed for survival; proton advantage is unproven. After the lymphocyte nadir, photon-treated repertoires showed oligoclonal expansion, especially of CD8+ Temra cells. Relative stability marked proton patients; photon patients lost diversity and naive cells.

Trimming shortened V by 5 bases and J by 0 bases, and 15 bases separated the two germline ends. CDR3 length equals 16 residues. Germline V gene sequence: CDR1 SGHNT, CDR2 YENEEA. This chain joins TRBV11-3 and TRBJ2-3, with a possible D match to TRBD2 (6 bases). This sequence was found in a woman aged 70 to 79 with pancreatic cancer. The sample here was peripheral blood, taken from a patient treated with proton-based radiotherapy. The CDR3 bases are TGTGCCAGCAGCCCTAACCTAGCGAGGAGCACAGATACGCAGTATTTT. It yields the protein CASSPNLARSTDTQYF. Full variable domain (outside the CDR3, taken from reference TRBV11-3 and TRBJ2-3): EAGVVQSPRYKIIEKKQPVAFWCNPISGHNTLYWYLQNLGQGPELLIRYENEEAVDDSQLPKDRFSAERLKGVDSTLKIQPAELGDSAVYLCASSPNLARSTDTQYFGPGTRLTVL.